Listed here are 28 T cell receptor beta chains from one sample, sequenced in a study of T cells in Graves' hyperthyroidism and ophthalmopathy. What was amplified from RNA transcripts were TCR beta CDR3 regions. The TCR CDR3 first-round RT-PCR relied on the HTBI primer set. A single record per CDR3 protein comes from TCRdb applying MiXCR to the multiplex PCR reads. The sample lists 350,000 to 450,000 distinct CDR3 sequences; approximately 15% were seen once. Sequencing input: blood. The receptor source for this set is a woman in her sixties or seventies with Graves' hyperthyroidism.

There are many counts of this clonotype. This chain joins TRBV29-1 and TRBJ2-1; 7 positions match TRBD1. The CDR3 spans 14 residues. The junction had 3 bases not matched to a gene; V was cut back by 4 bases and J by 0 bases. CDR1 and CDR2 from the germline V gene are SQVTM and ANQGSEA. CDR3 sequence (DNA): TGCAGCGTTGTTCCAGGGGGCTCCTACAATGAGCAGTTCTTC. Its translation: CSVVPGGSYNEQFF.

This clonotype was observed a single time. The rearrangement uses TRBV11-2 and TRBJ2-7; 8 nucleotides match TRBD1. This CDR3 comprises 15 residues. Germline assignment: CDR1 SGHAT and CDR2 FQNNGV. Trimming at V came to 8 bases and at J to 3 bases, leaving 12 bases not matched to a gene. For the CDR3, the DNA is TGTGCCAGCGGGGACCATCGACAGGGGATCTACGAGCAGTACTTC. The encoded protein is CASGDHRQGIYEQYF.

This clonotype was counted at least ten times. The CDR3 DNA sequence: TGTGCCAGCAGACCCGCGGTCGCGGGGGAGCAGTACTTC. Amino acid sequence: CASRPAVAGEQYF. V gene TRBV7-9 combines with J gene TRBJ2-7; a weak D match, TRBD2 (6 bases). In germline, CDR1 is SEHNR, CDR2 FQNEAQ (reference sequence). V lost 6 bases and J 7 bases, leaving 16 bases between the germline ends. The CDR3 is 13 residues long.

On this clonotype itself: A read error may explain this, as a much larger clone is one base away. V usage is TRBV6-5 and J usage is TRBJ1-1; D may be TRBD1 (5 bases). Trimming cost V 2 bases and J 3 bases, with 22 bases left between them. The CDR3 consists of 18 residues. CDR1 and CDR2 from the germline V gene are MNHEY and SVGAGI. Here the CDR3 DNA reads TGTGCCAGCAGTTACACAGTAGGGGCAGGGACGGGGTACACTGAAGCTTTCTTT. This codes for CASSYTVGAGTGYTEAFF.

The chain combines TRBV27 with TRBJ1-5; 7 nucleotides line up with TRBD1. The CDR3 runs to 14 residues. CDR1 MNHEY and CDR2 SMNVEV come from the germline V gene (reference sequence). The V and J ends lost 4 bases and 7 bases, in that order; junction bases with no gene match: 7. The CDR3 DNA follows: TGTGCCAGCAGTTCCCCCGGAGGGGGCCAGCCCCAGCATTTT. Translating it yields CASSSPGGGQPQHF.

The sample holds many counts of this clonotype. V is TRBV6-5 and J is TRBJ1-2; tentatively, D is TRBD1 (5 bases). The length of the CDR3 is 12 residues. Germline V CDR1 and CDR2: MNHEY, SVGAGI. The V gene lost 4 bases and the J gene lost 6 bases, with 9 bases spanning the gap. Here the CDR3 DNA reads TGTGCCAGCAGTTCAGGGTCCCATGGCTACACCTTC. This sequence encodes CASSSGSHGYTF.

This clonotype was observed many times. This chain joins TRBV20-1 and TRBJ2-1, with 8 bases aligning to TRBD2. V was clipped by 0 bases and J by 6 bases; unmatched bases: 13. The CDR3 is 17 amino acids. CDR1 is DFQATT, CDR2 SNEGSKA, per germline (reference sequence). DNA for the CDR3: TGCAGTGCTAGAGATCCCAGTTCAGGGCTAGCGGGCAATGAGCAGTTCTTC. Residues: CSARDPSSGLAGNEQFF.

This clonotype was counted ten times or more. The chain uses TRBV12-3 or TRBV12-4 and TRBJ1-1; D call uncertain. CDR3 size: 15 residues. The V end lost 6 bases, the J end lost 1 base, and 15 bases lay between the germline ends. CDR3 in amino acids: CASRSRTTRNTEAFF. CDR3 coding DNA: TGTGCCAGCAGGTCCAGGACGACACGGAACACTGAAGCTTTCTTT.

The V and J genes are TRBV7-9 and TRBJ2-3; TRBD2 aligns across 10 bases. After removal of 5 bases from V and 5 bases from J, the junction contained 4 bases not matched to a gene. The germline CDR1 and CDR2 sequences are SEHNR and FQNEAQ (reference sequence). The CDR3 is made up of 14 amino acids. CDR3 DNA: TGTGCCAGCAGCATACGACTAGCGGGAGATACGCAGTATTTT. Its translation: CASSIRLAGDTQYF.

In this sample, this clonotype turned up many times. V and J are TRBV24-1 and TRBJ2-1, with TRBD1 matching 8 bases. After removal of 4 bases from V and 7 bases from J, the junction contained 11 bases not matched to a gene. This CDR3 has 16 amino acids. The V gene's germline CDR1 is KGHDR and CDR2 SFDVKD. The CDR3 bases are TGTGCCACCAGTGAACCTGGACAGGGAATCCTAAATGAGCAGTTCTTC. Protein product: CATSEPGQGILNEQFF.

There are many counts of this clonotype. The chain employs TRBV20-1 and TRBJ2-7, with 10 bases aligning to TRBD1. The germline CDR1 and CDR2 sequences are DFQATT and SNEGSKA (reference sequence). The CDR3 runs 14 residues. The junction had 5 bases not matched to a gene; V was cut back by 4 bases and J by 2 bases. CDR3 sequence (DNA): TGCAGTGCTACACCCGGGACAGGGGCCTACGAGCAGTACTTC. The encoded protein is CSATPGTGAYEQYF.

V and J are TRBV7-9 and TRBJ2-1, with TRBD2 matching 10 bases. Germline V lookup: CDR1 SEHNR, CDR2 FQNEAQ (reference sequence). The CDR3 extends over 17 amino acids. Trimming at V came to 4 bases and at J to 3 bases, leaving 9 bases not matched to a gene. The CDR3 here is CASSSGLAEGVYNEQFF. The CDR3 coding sequence is TGTGCCAGCAGCTCAGGACTAGCGGAGGGAGTCTACAATGAGCAGTTCTTC.

This clonotype was detected ten times or more. J is TRBJ2-7 and V is TRBV18, with 9 bases matching TRBD1. The CDR3 runs to 15 residues. V lost 3 bases and J lost 5; bases outside the gene matches: 8. Germline assignment: CDR1 KGHSH and CDR2 LQKENI. In nucleotides, the CDR3 is TGTGCCAGCTCACCGCGCGGACAGGGGAGGGACGAGCAGTACTTC. Translating it yields CASSPRGQGRDEQYF.

The gene calls are TRBV4-1 and TRBJ2-1; 7 positions match TRBD2. The CDR3 contains 15 residues. V shed 6 bases, J shed 6 bases, and the junction held 11 bases outside the gene matches. Germline V CDR1 and CDR2: MGHRA, YSYEKL. The CDR3 nucleotides read TGCGCCAGCAGTCCCCTCGGGCGGGGGAGCAATGAGCAGTTCTTC. This gives the protein CASSPLGRGSNEQFF.

In this sample, this clonotype turned up many times. The chain couples TRBV20-1 to TRBJ1-5; D gene uncertain. Per germline, CDR1 DFQATT and CDR2 SNEGSKA (reference sequence). The V end was cut by 0 bases, the J end by 11 bases, with 14 bases between. This CDR3 region has 13 residues. CDR3 residues: CSARDLVGRAQHF. The CDR3 DNA reads TGCAGTGCTAGAGACCTGGTGGGTCGGGCCCAGCATTTT.

This clonotype appeared a few times. V is TRBV24-1 and J is TRBJ2-3; a possible D gene is TRBD2 (6 bases). The V gene lost 5 bases and the J gene lost 4 bases, with 15 bases spanning the gap. Germline V gene lookup returns CDR1 KGHDR and CDR2 SFDVKD. The CDR3 loop spans 15 amino acids. Here the CDR3 DNA reads TGTGCCACCAGTGCCCGGGACTCCGAGGCAGATACGCAGTATTTT. Its protein product is CATSARDSEADTQYF.

The J gene is TRBJ1-3, the V gene TRBV7-9; D uncertain. This CDR3 spans 12 amino acids. Trimming stripped 5 bases from V and 1 base from J, with 3 bases between. CDR1 is SEHNR and CDR2 is FQNEAQ in the germline V gene (reference sequence). The CDR3 DNA follows: TGTGCCAGCAGCATTTCTGGAAACACCATATATTTT. Protein product: CASSISGNTIYF.

The J gene is TRBJ2-7, the V gene TRBV19, with D maybe TRBD2 (6 bases). The germline V and J ends were trimmed by 5 bases and 2 bases, with 19 bases remaining between them. This CDR3 has 16 residues. The germline V gene has CDR1 LNHDA and CDR2 SQIVND (reference sequence). CDR3 sequence: CASSSGSSGGTYEQYF. As DNA, the CDR3 is TGTGCCAGTAGTTCAGGGTCCAGCGGAGGGACCTACGAGCAGTACTTC.

A word on this clonotype: A much bigger clone sits one base away, suggesting this may be a read error. As the CDR3 is not closed by the conserved phenylalanine or tryptophan, this likely results from a read error. The chain employs TRBV9 and TRBJ2-2, with D uncertain. Trimming took 0 bases from V and 0 from J, leaving 12 bases between them. The CDR3 loop spans 17 amino acids. Germline CDR1 is SGDLS and CDR2 is YYNGEE. The CDR3, as DNA: TGTGCCAGCAGCGTAGCTGTTGCACAGACGAACACCGGGGAGCTGTTTTTA. This codes for CASSVAVAQTNTGELFL.

This clonotype was observed at least ten times. The chain uses TRBV28 and TRBJ1-5; 9 bases are a match to TRBD1. The CDR3 loop spans 20 amino acids. J lost 0 bases, V lost 3 bases, and 15 bases had no gene match. Per germline, CDR1 MDHEN and CDR2 SYDVKM. The CDR3 DNA reads as TGTGCCAGCAGTTTGTACTGGGGACAGGGTAGGAGATTTAGCAATCAGCCCCAGCATTTT. This sequence encodes CASSLYWGQGRRFSNQPQHF.

The V gene is TRBV12-3 or TRBV12-4, the J gene TRBJ1-1; no clear D gene. Trimming took off 5 bases at V and 11 bases at J, with 12 bases between the two ends. The CDR3 contains 11 residues. The CDR3 nucleotides read TGTGCCAGCAGTCTCTCACCGCGGGCTTTCTTT. As protein: CASSLSPRAFF.

This clonotype was detected many times. The chain couples TRBV6-1 to TRBJ1-6; D perhaps matches TRBD1 (6 bases). V shed 7 bases and J shed 4 bases, with 17 bases lying between them. CDR3 length: 16 amino acids. Germline CDR1 MNHNS, CDR2 SASEGT. The CDR3 bases are TGTGCCAGCACCTCGACAGGCCTAGGGTATAATTCACCCCTCCACTTT. This sequence encodes CASTSTGLGYNSPLHF.

Ten or more counts support this clonotype. The chain has TRBV7-9 and TRBJ2-1; D remains unclear. CDR3 length: 12 amino acids. Between the trimmed V and J ends, which lost 1 base and 10 bases, there was a span of 8 bases. Germline CDR1 is SEHNR and CDR2 is FQNEAQ (reference sequence). Here the CDR3 reads CASSLVGEEQFF. In DNA, the CDR3 is TGTGCCAGCAGCTTAGTAGGAGAGGAGCAGTTCTTC.

V gene TRBV7-2 combines with J gene TRBJ1-5; no reliable D call. The CDR3 has 14 amino acids. Germline V gene lookup returns CDR1 SGHTA and CDR2 FQGNSA. The ends were cut back, 3 bases at V and 3 bases at J, with 9 bases in the middle. CDR3 sequence reads: CASSFAVNNQPQHF. The CDR3 coding sequence is TGTGCCAGCAGCTTTGCGGTCAACAATCAGCCCCAGCATTTT.

This chain joins TRBV2 and TRBJ2-2, with 15 bases identical to TRBD2. The germline V gene encodes CDR1 SNHLY and CDR2 FYNNEI. Trimming removed 1 base from V and 4 bases from J; junction bases left unmatched: 7. The CDR3 runs to 19 residues. The DNA of the CDR3 is TGTGCCAGCAGTGAAGTCCCCCCGGGACTAGCGGGAGGCACCGGGGAGCTGTTTTTT. Translated: CASSEVPPGLAGGTGELFF.

This clonotype was found many times. The genes are TRBV11-3 and TRBJ2-3; 13 bases are a match to TRBD2. The ends lost 5 bases at V and 6 bases at J; junction bases unmatched: 8. CDR1 and CDR2 (germline): SGHNT, YENEEA. This CDR3 comprises 16 residues. The CDR3, as DNA: TGTGCCAGCAGCCCGGGACTAGCGGGACCAACGGATACGCAGTATTTT. Translation: CASSPGLAGPTDTQYF.

The chain recombines TRBV19 with TRBJ1-1, with D possibly TRBD1 on 6 matching bases. This CDR3 contains 14 residues. V was cut by 7 bases and J by 2 bases, with 14 bases left in between. In germline, CDR1 is LNHDA, CDR2 SQIVND (reference sequence). The CDR3 DNA reads as TGTGCCAGTACCCCGGGGGGCTCTAACACTGAAGCTTTCTTT. Translated, it gives CASTPGGSNTEAFF.

This clonotype was detected once. The V gene is TRBV5-1, the J gene TRBJ2-7; 7 nucleotides agree with TRBD1. The CDR3 covers 15 residues. V lost 4 bases and J lost 0; bases outside the gene matches: 7. Per germline, CDR1 SGHRS and CDR2 YFSETQ. CDR3 coding DNA: TGCGCCAGCAGCCGACAGGGTCGGAGCTCCTACGAGCAGTACTTC. It codes for CASSRQGRSSYEQYF.